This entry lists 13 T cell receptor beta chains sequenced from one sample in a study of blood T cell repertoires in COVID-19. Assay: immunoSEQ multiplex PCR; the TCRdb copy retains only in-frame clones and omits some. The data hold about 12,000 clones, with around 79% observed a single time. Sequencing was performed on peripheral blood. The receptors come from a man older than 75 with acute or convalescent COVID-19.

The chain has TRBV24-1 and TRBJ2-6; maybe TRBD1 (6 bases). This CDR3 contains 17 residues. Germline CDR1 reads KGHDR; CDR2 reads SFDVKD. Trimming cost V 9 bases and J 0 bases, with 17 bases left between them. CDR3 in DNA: TGTGCCACCTTGGGGGCCAGAAATCACTCTGGGGCCAACGTCCTGACTTTC. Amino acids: CATLGARNHSGANVLTF.

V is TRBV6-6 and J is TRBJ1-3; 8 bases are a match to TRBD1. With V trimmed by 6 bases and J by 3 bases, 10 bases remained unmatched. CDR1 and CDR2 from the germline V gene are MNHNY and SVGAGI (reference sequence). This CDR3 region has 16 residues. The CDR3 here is CASRTPGQGIGNTIYF. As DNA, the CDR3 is TGTGCCAGCAGGACCCCCGGACAGGGAATTGGAAACACCATATATTTT.

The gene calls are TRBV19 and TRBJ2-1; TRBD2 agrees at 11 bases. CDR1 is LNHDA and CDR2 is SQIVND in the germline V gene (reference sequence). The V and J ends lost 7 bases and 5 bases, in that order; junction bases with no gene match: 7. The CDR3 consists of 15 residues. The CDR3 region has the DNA TGTGCCAGTACCTTGGGACTAGCGGCCCACAATGAGCAGTTCTTC. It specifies CASTLGLAAHNEQFF.

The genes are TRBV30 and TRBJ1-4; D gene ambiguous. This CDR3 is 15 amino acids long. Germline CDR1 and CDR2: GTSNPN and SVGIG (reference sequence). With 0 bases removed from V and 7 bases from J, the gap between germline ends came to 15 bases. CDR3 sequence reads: CAWSVLSGNGEKLFF. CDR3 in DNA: TGTGCCTGGAGTGTGCTGTCCGGGAATGGTGAAAAACTGTTTTTT.

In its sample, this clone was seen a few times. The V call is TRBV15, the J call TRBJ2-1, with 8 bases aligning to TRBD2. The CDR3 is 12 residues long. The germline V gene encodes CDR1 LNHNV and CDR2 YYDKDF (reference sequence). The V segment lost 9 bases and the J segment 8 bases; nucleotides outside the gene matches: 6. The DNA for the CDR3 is TGTGCCACGGGAGCGGGGGTTGATGAGCAGTTCTTC. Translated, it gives CATGAGVDEQFF.

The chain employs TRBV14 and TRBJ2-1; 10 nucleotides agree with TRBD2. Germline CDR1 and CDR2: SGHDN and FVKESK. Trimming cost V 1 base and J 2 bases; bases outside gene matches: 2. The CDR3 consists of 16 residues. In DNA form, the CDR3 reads TGTGCCAGCAGCCAAGGAAGCGGGGGGGCCTACAATGAGCAGTTCTTC. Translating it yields CASSQGSGGAYNEQFF.

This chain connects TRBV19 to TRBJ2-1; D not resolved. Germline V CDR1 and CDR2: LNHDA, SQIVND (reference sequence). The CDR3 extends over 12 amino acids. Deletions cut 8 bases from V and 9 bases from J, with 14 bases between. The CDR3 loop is CASGETAREQFF. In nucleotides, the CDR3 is TGTGCCAGTGGAGAGACGGCGCGTGAGCAGTTCTTC.

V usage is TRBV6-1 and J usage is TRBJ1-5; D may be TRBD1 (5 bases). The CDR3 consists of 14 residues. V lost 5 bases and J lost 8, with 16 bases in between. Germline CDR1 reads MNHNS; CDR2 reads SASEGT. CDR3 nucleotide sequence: TGTGCCAGCAGTTATGCCAGGACAAACAAGCCCCAGCATTTT. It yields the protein CASSYARTNKPQHF.

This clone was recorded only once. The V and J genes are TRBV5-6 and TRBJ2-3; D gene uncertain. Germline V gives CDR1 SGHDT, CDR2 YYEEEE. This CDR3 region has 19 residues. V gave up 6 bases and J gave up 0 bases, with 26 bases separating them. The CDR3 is CASTNFFPRGARSTDTQYF. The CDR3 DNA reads TGTGCCAGCACCAACTTTTTCCCCCGAGGCGCACGAAGCACAGATACGCAGTATTTT.

This CDR3 reads CSASPGPNSGNTIYF. CDR3 DNA: TGCAGTGCTAGTCCAGGGCCAAACTCTGGAAACACCATATATTTT. The chain has TRBV20-1 and TRBJ1-3, with D perhaps TRBD1 (5 bases). V lost 3 bases to trimming and J lost 0 bases, with 12 bases between them. Germline CDR1 DFQATT, CDR2 SNEGSKA (reference sequence). The CDR3 is made up of 15 amino acids.

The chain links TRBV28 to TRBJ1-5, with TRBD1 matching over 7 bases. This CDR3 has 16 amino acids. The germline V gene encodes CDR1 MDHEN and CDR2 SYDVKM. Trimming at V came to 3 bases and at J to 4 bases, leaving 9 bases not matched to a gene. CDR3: CASSLRSGTANQPQHF. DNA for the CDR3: TGTGCCAGCAGTTTGCGGTCCGGGACAGCGAATCAGCCCCAGCATTTT.

Written as DNA, the CDR3 is TGTGCCAGCAGCCCTCCAGGCTCGGGCAATCAGCCCCAGCATTTT. This translates into CASSPPGSGNQPQHF. This chain joins TRBV7-9 and TRBJ1-5; no definite D call. The V end lost 5 bases, the J end lost 2 bases, and 13 bases lay between the germline ends. Germline CDR1 SEHNR, CDR2 FQNEAQ (reference sequence). The CDR3 consists of 15 residues.

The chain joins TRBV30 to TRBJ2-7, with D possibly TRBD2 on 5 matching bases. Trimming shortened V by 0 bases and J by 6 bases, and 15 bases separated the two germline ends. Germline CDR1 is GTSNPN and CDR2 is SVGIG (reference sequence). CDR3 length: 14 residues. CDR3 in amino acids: CAWSVLASPLEQYF. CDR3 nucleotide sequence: TGTGCCTGGAGTGTACTGGCTAGCCCACTCGAGCAGTACTTC.